Listed here is a single TCR beta chain. A junction end diverges from the germline sequence, so it may reflect a read error. The use of a sample-barcoded 5' primer and a J-beta primer mix characterized a second PCR of roughly 7 to 12 cycles. Each cDNA molecule was tagged by a template-switch adaptor with 12 random nucleotides. TCRdb reanalysed the 5' RACE reads using MiXCR and keeps one entry per CDR3 protein. The table lists 650,000 to 800,000 distinct CDR3 sequences, under 55% of them singletons. The CDR3 runs 13 residues. The V gene's germline CDR1 is SEHNR and CDR2 FQNEAQ (reference sequence). The sample belongs to a study of blood T cells in healthy people across ages.

The clonotype originates from a man aged 60 to 75 in good health. The sample comprised blood. The chain carries TRBV7-9 and TRBJ1-1; perhaps TRBD1 as D (6 bases). The CDR3 protein is CASTLTGNAEAFF. CDR3 nucleotides: TGTGCCAGCACCTTAACAGGGAACGCTGAAGCTTTCTTT.